Below, one TCR beta chain is given with its context. This sample is drawn from a study of blood T cell repertoires in COVID-19. Study-wide context: Samples came from the United States, Italy and Spain, spanning acute and convalescent COVID-19. PBMCs, B-cell-depleted T cells, or T cells were the source of the cDNA or gDNA that made up the material.

As handled by the study authors: By means of reference gene primer amplification, nucleated cell counts were estimated. Method: immunoSEQ multiplex PCR; TCRdb's copy keeps in-frame clones and lacks some. V, J and clone size were drawn from that table, and D and trimming were deduced from the DNA. Here the sample spans over 70,000 clones, 75% to 90% being singletons. The germline V and J ends were trimmed by 3 bases and 0 bases, with 10 bases remaining between them. The germline CDR1 and CDR2 sequences are LNHDA and SQIVND (reference sequence). This CDR3 comprises 15 residues. The source material was peripheral blood. The source of this sequence is a human donor in a cohort sampled during active COVID-19. J is TRBJ2-3 and V is TRBV19, with D uncertain. The CDR3 reads CASSIDATSTDTQYF. CDR3 coding DNA: TGTGCCAGTAGTATCGACGCGACTAGCACAGATACGCAGTATTTT.